This T cell receptor beta chain was observed in a study of CD8+CD57+ T cells in acquired aplastic anemia. Study context: When averaged, DNA from sorted CD4+ and CD8+ cells came to around 3.1 ug. Healthy donor sequencing depth: 10 million to 10.8 million CD4+, roughly 11 million CD8+ reads.

Overall study findings and caveats: Patients and controls turned out to have 25 to 35 CD8+ CDR3 sequences in common. A significant difference in CD8+ Simpson's diversity between patients and controls was not found.

The V gene's germline CDR1 is MNHEY and CDR2 SMNVEV (reference sequence). The trim removed 2 bases at V and 8 bases at J, leaving 2 bases unmatched. The CDR3 sequence is 13 residues long. In this sample, this clonotype turned up a few times. Its specificity is not known. Investigators profiled TCR beta VDJ and CDR3 from genomic DNA template. From the reads, TCRdb called clonotypes with MiXCR, one entry per CDR3 protein. Seen here are 150,000 or so distinct CDR3 sequences, 55% to 70% observed once, and the top ten hold roughly 42%. This clonotype was sampled from a human donor in good health. This chain connects TRBV27 to TRBJ2-1, with 8 bases identical to TRBD1. Sequencing used sorted CD4+, CD8+, or CD8+CD57+ T cells (not recorded which) from PBMCs. The CDR3 loop is CASSLGQGYEQFF. In DNA, the CDR3 is TGTGCCAGCAGTTTAGGACAGGGTTATGAGCAGTTCTTC.